The clone carrying this TCR beta chain was seen just once. The V and J ends lost 1 base and 9 bases, in that order; junction bases with no gene match: 14. Germline-derived CDR1 and CDR2 are LGHNA and YNFKEQ. CDR3 length equals 17 residues. This record belongs to a study of blood T cell repertoires in COVID-19. Turning to the study itself: Sites across the United States, Italy and Spain contributed samples from acute and convalescent COVID-19. In each case, the material was cDNA or gDNA derived from T cells, B-cell-depleted T cells, or PBMCs.

In the study's own analysis: For nucleated cells, counts were estimated from reference gene primer amplification. Method: immunoSEQ multiplex PCR; TCRdb's copy keeps in-frame clones and lacks some. Clonal size and the V and J genes are those of that table, whereas D and trimming came from the DNA. The sample yields 300,000 to 450,000 clones, around 86% seen once. The clonotype was recovered from a human donor in a cohort sampled during active COVID-19. Material for sequencing was peripheral blood. The V and J genes are TRBV4-2 and TRBJ2-1, with 8 bases lining up with TRBD2. As DNA, the CDR3 is TGTGCCAGCAGCCAAGGGAGAAGGAGCGGGAGTTTAGGTGAGCAGTTCTTC. This gives the protein CASSQGRRSGSLGEQFF.